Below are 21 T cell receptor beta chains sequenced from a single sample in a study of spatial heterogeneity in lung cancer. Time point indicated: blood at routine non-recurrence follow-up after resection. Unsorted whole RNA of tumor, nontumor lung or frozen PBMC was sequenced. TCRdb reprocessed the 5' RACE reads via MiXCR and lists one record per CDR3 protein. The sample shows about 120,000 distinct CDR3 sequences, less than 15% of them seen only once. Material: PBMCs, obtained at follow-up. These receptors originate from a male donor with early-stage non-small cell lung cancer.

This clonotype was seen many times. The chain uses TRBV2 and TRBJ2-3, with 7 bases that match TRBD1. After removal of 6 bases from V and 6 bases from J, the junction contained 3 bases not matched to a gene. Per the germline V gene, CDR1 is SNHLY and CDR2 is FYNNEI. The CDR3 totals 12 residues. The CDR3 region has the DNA TGTGCCAGCAGAGGGGGCCTCGATACGCAGTATTTT. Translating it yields CASRGGLDTQYF. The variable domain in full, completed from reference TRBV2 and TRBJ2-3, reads EPEVTQTPSHQVTQMGQEVILRCVPISNHLYFYWYRQILGQKVEFLVSFYNNEISEKSEIFDDQFSVERPDGSNFTLKIRSTKLEDSAMYFCASRGGLDTQYFGPGTRLTVL.

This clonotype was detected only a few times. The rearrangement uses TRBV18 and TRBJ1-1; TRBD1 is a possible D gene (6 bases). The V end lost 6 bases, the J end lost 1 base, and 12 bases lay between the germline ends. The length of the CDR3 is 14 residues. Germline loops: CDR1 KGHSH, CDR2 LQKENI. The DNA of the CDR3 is TGTGCCAGCTCTAGGGGGTCTTCGAACACTGAAGCTTTCTTT. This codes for CASSRGSSNTEAFF.

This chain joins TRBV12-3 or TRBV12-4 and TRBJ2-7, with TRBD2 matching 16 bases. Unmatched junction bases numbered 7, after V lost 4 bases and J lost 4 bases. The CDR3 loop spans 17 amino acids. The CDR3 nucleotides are TGTGCCAGCAGTTGGGGACTAGCGGGGGGGCTTTTTTACGAGCAGTACTTC. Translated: CASSWGLAGGLFYEQYF.

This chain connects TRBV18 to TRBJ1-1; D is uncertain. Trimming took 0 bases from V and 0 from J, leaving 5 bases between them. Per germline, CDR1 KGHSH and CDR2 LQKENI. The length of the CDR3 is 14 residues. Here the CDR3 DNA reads TGTGCCAGCTCACCACCGGTTCTGAACACTGAAGCTTTCTTT. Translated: CASSPPVLNTEAFF.

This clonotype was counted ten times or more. Written as DNA, the CDR3 is TGTGCCAGCAGCCCTGGGGTCACAGATACGCAGTATTTT. It translates to CASSPGVTDTQYF. The genes are TRBV11-2 and TRBJ2-3; no clear D gene. The CDR3 has 13 residues. From germline, CDR1 is SGHAT and CDR2 FQNNGV. V lost 5 bases and J 2 bases, leaving 8 bases between the germline ends.

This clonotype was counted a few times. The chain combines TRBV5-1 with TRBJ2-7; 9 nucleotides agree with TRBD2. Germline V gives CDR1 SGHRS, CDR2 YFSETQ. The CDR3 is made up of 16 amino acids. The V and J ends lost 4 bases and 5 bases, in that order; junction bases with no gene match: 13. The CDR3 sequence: CASSPVVGTSSHEQYF. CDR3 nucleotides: TGCGCCAGCAGCCCGGTCGTCGGGACTAGCAGCCACGAGCAGTACTTC.

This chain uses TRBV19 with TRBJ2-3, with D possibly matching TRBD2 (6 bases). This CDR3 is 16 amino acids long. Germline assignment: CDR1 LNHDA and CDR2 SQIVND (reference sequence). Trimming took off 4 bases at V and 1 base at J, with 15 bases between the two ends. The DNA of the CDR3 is TGTGCCAGTAGTAACCGACTAGGAGTAGGCACAGATACGCAGTATTTT. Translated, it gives CASSNRLGVGTDTQYF.

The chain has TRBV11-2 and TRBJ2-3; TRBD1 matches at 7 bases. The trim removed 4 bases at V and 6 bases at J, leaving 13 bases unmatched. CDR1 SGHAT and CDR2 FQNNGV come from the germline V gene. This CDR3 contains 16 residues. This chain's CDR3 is CASSSTTGVRKDTQYF. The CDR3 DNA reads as TGTGCCAGCAGCTCCACCACAGGGGTGAGAAAGGATACGCAGTATTTT.

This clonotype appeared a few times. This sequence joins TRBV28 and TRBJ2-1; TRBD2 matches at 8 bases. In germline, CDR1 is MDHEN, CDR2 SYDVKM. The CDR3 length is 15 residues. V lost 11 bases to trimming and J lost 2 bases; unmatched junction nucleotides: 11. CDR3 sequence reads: CAHQDGREAYNEQFF. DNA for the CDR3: TGTGCCCACCAAGACGGGAGGGAGGCCTACAATGAGCAGTTCTTC. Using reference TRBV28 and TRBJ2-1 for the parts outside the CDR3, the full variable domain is DVKVTQSSRYLVKRTGEKVFLECVQDMDHENMFWYRQDPGLGLRLIYFSYDVKMKEKGDIPEGYSVSREKKERFSLILESASTNQTSMYLCAHQDGREAYNEQFFGPGTRLTVL.

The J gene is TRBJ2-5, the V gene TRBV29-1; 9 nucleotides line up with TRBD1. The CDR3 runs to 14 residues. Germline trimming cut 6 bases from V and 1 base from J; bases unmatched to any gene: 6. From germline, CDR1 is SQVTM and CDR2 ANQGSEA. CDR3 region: CSVRTGASQETQYF. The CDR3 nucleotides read TGCAGCGTCCGGACAGGGGCTAGCCAAGAGACCCAGTACTTC.

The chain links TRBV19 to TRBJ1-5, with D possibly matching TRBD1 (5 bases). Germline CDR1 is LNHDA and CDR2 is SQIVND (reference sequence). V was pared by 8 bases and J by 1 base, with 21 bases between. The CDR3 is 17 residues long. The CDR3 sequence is CASRAGIQFSSNQPQHF. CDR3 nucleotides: TGTGCCAGTCGAGCAGGGATACAATTCAGCAGCAATCAGCCCCAGCATTTT.

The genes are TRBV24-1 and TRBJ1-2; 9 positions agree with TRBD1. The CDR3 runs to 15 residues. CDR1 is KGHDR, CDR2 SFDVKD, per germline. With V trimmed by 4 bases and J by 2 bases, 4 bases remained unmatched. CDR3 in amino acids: CATSERGTGNYGYTF. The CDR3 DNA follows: TGTGCCACCAGTGAACGGGGGACAGGGAACTATGGCTACACCTTC.

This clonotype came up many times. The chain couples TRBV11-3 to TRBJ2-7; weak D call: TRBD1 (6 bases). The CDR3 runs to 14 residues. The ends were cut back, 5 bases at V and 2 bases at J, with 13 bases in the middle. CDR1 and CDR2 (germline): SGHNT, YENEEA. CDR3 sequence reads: CASSASTGTYEQYF. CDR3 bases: TGTGCCAGCAGCGCGTCGACAGGAACCTACGAGCAGTACTTC.

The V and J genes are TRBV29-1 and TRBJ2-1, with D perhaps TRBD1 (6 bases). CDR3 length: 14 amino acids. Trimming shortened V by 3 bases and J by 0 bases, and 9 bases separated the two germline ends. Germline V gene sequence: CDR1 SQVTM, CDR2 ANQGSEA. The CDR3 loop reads CSVDARGSYNEQFF. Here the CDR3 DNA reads TGCAGCGTTGATGCCAGGGGCTCCTACAATGAGCAGTTCTTC.

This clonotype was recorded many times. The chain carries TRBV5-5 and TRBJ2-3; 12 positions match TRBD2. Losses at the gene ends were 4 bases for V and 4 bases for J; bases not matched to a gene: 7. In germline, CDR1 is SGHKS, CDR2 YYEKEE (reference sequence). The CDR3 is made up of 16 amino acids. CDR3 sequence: CASSHTSGGIADTQYF. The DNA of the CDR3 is TGTGCCAGCAGCCACACTAGCGGGGGGATCGCAGATACGCAGTATTTT.

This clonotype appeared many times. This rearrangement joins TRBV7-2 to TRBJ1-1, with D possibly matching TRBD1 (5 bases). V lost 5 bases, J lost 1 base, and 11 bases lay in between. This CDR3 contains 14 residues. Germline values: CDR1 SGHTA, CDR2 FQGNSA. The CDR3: CASSLGTANTEAFF. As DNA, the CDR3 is TGTGCCAGCAGCCTGGGGACGGCGAACACTGAAGCTTTCTTT.

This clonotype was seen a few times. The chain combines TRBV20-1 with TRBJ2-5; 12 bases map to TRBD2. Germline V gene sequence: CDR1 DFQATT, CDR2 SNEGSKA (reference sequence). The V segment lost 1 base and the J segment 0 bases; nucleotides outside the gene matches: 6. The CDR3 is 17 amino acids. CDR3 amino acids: CSARGLAGAENQETQYF. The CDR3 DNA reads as TGCAGTGCTAGAGGACTAGCGGGGGCCGAAAACCAAGAGACCCAGTACTTC.

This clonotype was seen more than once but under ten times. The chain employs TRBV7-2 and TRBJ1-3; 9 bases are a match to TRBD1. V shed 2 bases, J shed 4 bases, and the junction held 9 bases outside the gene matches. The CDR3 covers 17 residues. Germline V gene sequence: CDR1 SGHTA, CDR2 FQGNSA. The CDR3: CASSLIYRGLSGNTIYF. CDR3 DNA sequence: TGTGCCAGCAGCTTAATTTACAGGGGGCTATCCGGAAACACCATATATTTT.

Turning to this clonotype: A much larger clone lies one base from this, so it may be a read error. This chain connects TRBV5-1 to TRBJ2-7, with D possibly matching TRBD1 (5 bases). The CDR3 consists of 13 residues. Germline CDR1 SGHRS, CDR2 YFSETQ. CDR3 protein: CANSFPGIHEQYF. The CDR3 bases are TGCGCCAACAGCTTCCCAGGGATCCACGAGCAGTACTTC.

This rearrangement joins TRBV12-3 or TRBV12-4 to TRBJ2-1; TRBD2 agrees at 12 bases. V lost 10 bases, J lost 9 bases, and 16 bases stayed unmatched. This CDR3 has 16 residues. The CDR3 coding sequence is TGTGCCACTCTCCAGGGGGGGACTAGCGGGCACTTTGAGCAGTTCTTC. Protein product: CATLQGGTSGHFEQFF.

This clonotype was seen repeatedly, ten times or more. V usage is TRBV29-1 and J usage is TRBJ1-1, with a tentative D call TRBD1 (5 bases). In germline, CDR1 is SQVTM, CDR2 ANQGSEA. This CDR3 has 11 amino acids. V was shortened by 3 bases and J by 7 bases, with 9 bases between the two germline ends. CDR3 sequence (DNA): TGCAGCGTTGAGGCAGGGTTTGAAGCTTTCTTT. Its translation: CSVEAGFEAFF.